In its sample, the clone carrying this TCR beta chain was seen a few times. What it recognizes is unknown. The CDR3 sequence is 14 residues long. Germline V gene lookup returns CDR1 MNHEY and CDR2 SMNVEV (reference sequence). Trimming took 5 bases from V and 5 from J; bases not matched to a gene: 6. The data were taken from a study of T-cell memory formation after mild COVID-19. Findings and limits, study-wide: Mostly located in CM and EM were contracting CD4+ clones, with contracting CD8+ clones located in EMRA.

TCRdb recomputed calls from the 5' RACE reads with MiXCR, one row per CDR3 protein. The sample holds 400,000 or so distinct CDR3 sequences, roughly 20% seen once. The TCR originated in an adult woman who had mild COVID-19 (a few samples of this study predate the infection). Cell type and time point are not known. The gene calls are TRBV27 and TRBJ2-5, with TRBD1 matching over 9 bases. Sequencing was carried out using PBMCs or a T cell subset sorted from them (not recorded which). The CDR3 nucleotides are TGTGCCAGCAGTGAAACAGGGGGCCGCGAGACCCAGTACTTC. Translating it yields CASSETGGRETQYF.